Following are 21 T cell receptor beta chains from one sample sequenced in a study of tumor and adjacent non-tumor tissue in lung cancer. A modified ARM-PCR protocol with three rounds of nested PCR amplified TCRbeta. TCRdb itself ran the multiplex PCR reads through MiXCR, one entry per CDR3 protein. The sample has 100,000 or so distinct CDR3 sequences, 50% to 70% seen once. No cell sorting was done before RNA was extracted from the tissue. This non-tumor lung sample came from over 3 cm beyond the tumor edge. Specimen: distant non-tumor lung tissue. Receptors originate from a young man with non-small cell lung cancer.

A note on this clonotype: A clone one base away is much larger, so this may be a read error. The chain combines TRBV4-2 with TRBJ1-4; D unresolved. The CDR3 consists of 16 residues. Germline V gives CDR1 LGHNA, CDR2 YNFKEQ. V was cut by 0 bases and J by 5 bases, with 13 bases left in between. The CDR3 DNA sequence: TGTGCCAGCAGCCAAGATCTTGGGATAGGGAATGAAAAACTGTTTTTT. Protein product: CASSQDLGIGNEKLFF.

This clonotype was detected only once. Germline and junction disagree at one end, which may indicate a read error. The rearrangement joins TRBV28 to TRBJ2-3; D is possibly TRBD2 (5 bases). CDR1 is MDHEN, CDR2 SYDVKM, per germline. CDR3 length: 14 residues. The CDR3 reads CASSRSPGSDAQYF. The DNA for the CDR3 is TGTGCCAGCAGCCGCTCCCCGGGGTCAGATGCGCAGTATTTT.

In regard to this clonotype: The junction differs from germline at one of its ends, possibly a read error. The rearrangement links TRBV7-9 to TRBJ2-1, with 10 bases matching TRBD2. Germline V gene lookup returns CDR1 SEHNR and CDR2 FQNEAQ (reference sequence). CDR3 size: 14 residues. Here the CDR3 reads CASSLLAGDNEHFF. CDR3 DNA: TGTGCCAGCAGCTTACTAGCGGGAGATAATGAGCACTTCTTC.

This clonotype was counted a few times. The rearrangement uses TRBV20-1 and TRBJ1-3, with D hard to call. This CDR3 region has 11 residues. From germline, CDR1 is DFQATT and CDR2 SNEGSKA (reference sequence). Trimming took off 5 bases at V and 1 base at J, with 3 bases between the two ends. DNA for the CDR3: TGCAGTGCTTCTTCTGGAAACACCATATATTTT. Its translation is CSASSGNTIYF.

The CDR3 loop is CSGLGQGNGLVSQYF. The CDR3 nucleotides are TGCAGCGGGCTCGGACAGGGAAACGGACTTGTGTCCCAGTACTTC. The chain uses TRBV29-1 and TRBJ2-5, with 8 bases fitting TRBD1. The CDR3 runs 15 residues. Trimming cost V 7 bases and J 9 bases; bases outside gene matches: 19. In germline, CDR1 is SQVTM, CDR2 ANQGSEA.

This clonotype was counted at least ten times. The J gene is TRBJ2-5, the V gene TRBV5-1; no reliable D call. V lost 5 bases and J lost 3, with 17 bases in between. Germline V gene lookup returns CDR1 SGHRS and CDR2 YFSETQ. This CDR3 is 15 amino acids long. CDR3 amino acids: CASRSAAQRKETQYF. The CDR3 coding sequence is TGCGCCAGCAGATCAGCAGCCCAGCGTAAAGAGACCCAGTACTTC. Filled out from reference TRBV5-1 and TRBJ2-5, the complete variable domain reads KAGVTQTPRYLIKTRGQQVTLSCSPISGHRSVSWYQQTPGQGLQFLFEYFSETQRNKGNFPGRFSGRQFSNSRSEMNVSTLELGDSALYLCASRSAAQRKETQYFGPGTRLLVL.

With regard to this clonotype: The junction departs from germline at one end; a sequencing error may be responsible. The V and J genes are TRBV20-1 and TRBJ1-1; 7 nucleotides match TRBD1. Germline V CDR1 and CDR2: DFQATT, SNEGSKA (reference sequence). The CDR3 consists of 14 residues. The CDR3 loop reads CSVRRQGSSTGALF. Written as DNA, the CDR3 is TGCAGTGTACGTCGACAGGGCAGTAGTACTGGAGCTTTATTT.

In the case of this clonotype: A much larger clone is a single base away; this may be a read error. This rearrangement joins TRBV10-2 to TRBJ2-1, with D possibly being TRBD2 (6 bases). CDR1 and CDR2 (germline): WSHSY, SAAADI. This CDR3 comprises 14 residues. For the CDR3, the DNA is TGCGTCAGCAGTGAGACTGGGGTAGCGGATGAGCAGTTCTTC. Translating it yields CVSSETGVADEQFF.

This clonotype was counted at least ten times. The chain carries TRBV12-3 or TRBV12-4 and TRBJ2-7; no definite D call. The CDR3 loop spans 14 amino acids. V lost 3 bases to trimming and J lost 3 bases, with 12 bases between them. CDR3 coding DNA: TGTGCCAGCAGTTTGTCCCTGTCGGTCTACGAGCAGTACTTC. It is translated as CASSLSLSVYEQYF.

As to this clonotype: The CDR3 end shows no conserved phenylalanine or tryptophan, and so a read error is likely. The J gene is TRBJ1-5, the V gene TRBV5-5, with D uncertain. This CDR3 region has 14 residues. Germline CDR1 SGHKS, CDR2 YYEKEE (reference sequence). Trimming took off 0 bases at V and 5 bases at J, with 9 bases between the two ends. CDR3 DNA: TGTGCCAGCAGCTTGGGTTGCCTAGATCAGCCCCAGCATTTG. Translated, it gives CASSLGCLDQPQHL.

Note on this clonotype: A much more abundant neighbour one base away suggests this may be a read error. This chain uses TRBV12-3 or TRBV12-4 with TRBJ1-2, with D possibly TRBD1 on 5 matching bases. The V end was cut by 3 bases, the J end by 5 bases, with 16 bases between. This CDR3 comprises 15 residues. The CDR3, as DNA: TGTGCCAGCAGTTTTAGGGCCGTAGGACAATATGGCTACACCTTC. This gives the protein CASSFRAVGQYGYTF.

Concerning this clonotype itself: Compared with germline, one end of the junction differs, possibly owing to a read error. The chain has TRBV30 and TRBJ2-7; tentative D call: TRBD2 (5 bases). Germline CDR1 is GTSNPN and CDR2 is SVGIG (reference sequence). This CDR3 comprises 11 residues. The DNA of the CDR3 is TGTGCCCGGAGCCAAGGCGGGGAGCAGTACTTC. Amino acid sequence: CARSQGGEQYF.

With regard to this clonotype: One end of the junction does not line up with germline, which may come from a read error. This chain joins TRBV29-1 and TRBJ1-2; D remains unclear. The germline CDR1 and CDR2 sequences are SQVTM and ANQGSEA. The CDR3 totals 15 residues. The CDR3 protein is CSVDVAGAILRGYSF. The CDR3 nucleotides are TGCAGCGTTGATGTGGCAGGAGCGATCCTGAGAGGCTACTCCTTC.

Turning to this clonotype: At one boundary the junction diverges from the germline segment, which might be a read error. The rearrangement joins TRBV20-1 to TRBJ2-5; TRBD1 is a possible D gene (5 bases). Germline values: CDR1 DFQATT, CDR2 SNEGSKA (reference sequence). The CDR3 loop spans 16 amino acids. The CDR3 coding sequence is TGCACTGCTAGAGCCGACCTTCTAGTGGGGCAAGAGACCCGGTACTTC. Protein sequence: CTARADLLVGQETRYF.

CDR3 coding DNA: TGCAGTGCTAGAAGAGAGGGGTCAGCAGGCGCTGAAGCTTTCTTT. It specifies CSARREGSAGAEAFF. The J gene is TRBJ1-1, the V gene TRBV20-1, with D perhaps matching TRBD1 (5 bases). Trimming removed 2 bases from V and 6 bases from J, with 19 bases in between. The CDR3 is made up of 15 amino acids. The germline V gene has CDR1 DFQATT and CDR2 SNEGSKA (reference sequence).

Points on this clonotype: This may be a read error, as it is one base from a much larger clone. This chain uses TRBV6-2 or TRBV6-3 with TRBJ2-3; D gene uncertain. V was shortened by 6 bases and J by 9 bases, with 16 bases between the two germline ends. CDR1 and CDR2 from the germline V gene are MNHEY and SVGEGT. This CDR3 spans 13 amino acids. The CDR3 DNA is TGTGCCAGCAGCATAAACTCCTGGGCGACGCAGTATTTT. Translated, it gives CASSINSWATQYF.

Note on this clonotype: The junction and the germline gene differ at one end; a read error may be behind it. This chain uses TRBV20-1 with TRBJ1-1; D not resolved. There are 16 residues in the CDR3. CDR1 and CDR2 from the germline V gene are DFQATT and SNEGSKA (reference sequence). The DNA for the CDR3 is TGCAGTGCTAGCCGACAACCCCTCCTCATCAACATTGAAGCTTTCTTT. Protein product: CSASRQPLLINIEAFF.

For this clonotype: A much larger clone differs by one base, so this may be a read error. It is unclear where the CDR3 begins or ends on the DNA, so no DNA is shown, and the CDR3 is as TCRdb lists it. The chain carries TRBV20-1 and TRBJ2-4; the table calls TRBD1, which could not be checked here. Germline V lookup: CDR1 DFQATT, CDR2 SNEGSKA (reference sequence). The CDR3 length equals 13 residues, ends included. The CDR3 region is CSAPWGGGNIQHF.

Turning to this clonotype: An end of the junction does not agree with germline; a read error may underlie this. The chain employs TRBV13 and TRBJ2-5, with TRBD2 matching 10 bases. The germline gives CDR1 PRHDT, CDR2 FYEKMQ (reference sequence). The CDR3 is 18 amino acids. CDR3 in DNA: TGTACCAGCAGCTTAGGTGGATTAGCGGGAGGTAATGGAGAGACCCAGTACTTC. This translates into CTSSLGGLAGGNGETQYF.

The chain couples TRBV4-2 to TRBJ1-5, with 7 nucleotides matching TRBD1. The J call may be incorrect, as the DNA end agrees better with TRBJ2-3. The CDR3 loop spans 17 amino acids. Per germline, CDR1 LGHNA and CDR2 YNFKEQ. The CDR3 sequence is CASSRDSGTDSIQPQYF. The CDR3 nucleotides read TGTGCCAGCAGCCGAGATTCTGGGACAGATAGCATTCAGCCCCAGTATTTT.

Comment on this clonotype: This may be a read error: a much more frequent sequence differs by one nucleotide. The chain couples TRBV12-3 or TRBV12-4 to TRBJ2-3; D is uncertain. This CDR3 region has 12 residues. The CDR3 region is CASSRLRDMQYF. The CDR3 DNA sequence: TGTGCCAGCAGTCGACTTCGCGATATGCAGTATTTT.